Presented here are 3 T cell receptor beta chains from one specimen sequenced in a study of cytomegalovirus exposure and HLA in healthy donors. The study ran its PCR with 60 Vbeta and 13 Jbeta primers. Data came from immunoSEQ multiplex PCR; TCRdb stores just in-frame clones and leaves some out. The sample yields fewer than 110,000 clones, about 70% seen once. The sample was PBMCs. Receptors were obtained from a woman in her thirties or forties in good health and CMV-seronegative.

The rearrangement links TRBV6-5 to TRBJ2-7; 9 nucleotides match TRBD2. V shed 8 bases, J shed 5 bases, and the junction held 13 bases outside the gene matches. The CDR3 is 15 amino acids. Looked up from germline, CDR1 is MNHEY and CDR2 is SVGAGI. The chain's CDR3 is CASSDAAGGRDEQYF. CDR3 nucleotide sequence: TGTGCCAGCTCTGACGCGGCGGGAGGGAGGGACGAGCAGTACTTC.

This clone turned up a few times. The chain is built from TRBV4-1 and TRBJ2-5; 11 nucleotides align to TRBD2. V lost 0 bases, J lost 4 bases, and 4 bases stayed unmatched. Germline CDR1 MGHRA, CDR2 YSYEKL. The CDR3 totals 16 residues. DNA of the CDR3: TGCGCCAGCAGCCAAGAAGGGCTAGCGGGGGGAGAGACCCAGTACTTC. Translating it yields CASSQEGLAGGETQYF.

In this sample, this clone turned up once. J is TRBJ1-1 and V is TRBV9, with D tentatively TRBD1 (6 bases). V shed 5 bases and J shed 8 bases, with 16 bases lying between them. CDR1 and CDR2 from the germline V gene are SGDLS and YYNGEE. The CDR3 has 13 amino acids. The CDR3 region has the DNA TGTGCCAGCAGTGAAGGGGGAATTCGAGAAGCTTTCTTT. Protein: CASSEGGIREAFF.